The 27 T cell receptor beta chains given below trace back to one sample, sequenced in a study of cytomegalovirus exposure and HLA in healthy donors. Profiling relied on immunoSEQ multiplex PCR, and the TCRdb table lists in-frame clones only, not all of them. The top ten clones hold 0.65% to 0.95% of a sample with under 400,000 clones, just over 85% of them seen once. Input material: PBMCs. These receptors originate from a woman younger than 30 in good health and CMV-seronegative.

The rearrangement links TRBV9 to TRBJ1-2, with D hard to call. The V and J ends lost 3 bases and 4 bases respectively, with 10 bases between them. This CDR3 spans 13 amino acids. Germline loops: CDR1 SGDLS, CDR2 YYNGEE. The CDR3 spells CASSGVAGYGYTF. CDR3 DNA: TGTGCCAGCAGCGGGGTGGCAGGCTATGGCTACACCTTC. The entire variable domain, with the rest obtained from reference TRBV9 and TRBJ1-2, is as follows: DSGVTQTPKHLITATGQRVTLRCSPRSGDLSVYWYQQSLDQGLQFLIQYYNGEERAKGNILERFSAQQFPDLHSELNLSSLELGDSALYFCASSGVAGYGYTFGSGTRLTVV.

The V call is TRBV7-3, the J call TRBJ1-1, with 7 bases matching TRBD1. Trimming removed 2 bases from V and 8 bases from J; junction bases left unmatched: 8. The CDR3 has 14 residues. Germline V gives CDR1 SGHTA, CDR2 FQGTGA. The CDR3 reads CASSLVGGANEAFF. CDR3 in DNA: TGTGCCAGCAGCTTAGTAGGGGGCGCGAACGAAGCTTTCTTT.

V gene TRBV11-2 combines with J gene TRBJ1-2, with a weak D call TRBD1 (6 bases). The germline V and J ends were trimmed by 5 bases and 3 bases, with 10 bases remaining between them. The CDR3 sequence is 13 residues long. Germline CDR1 and CDR2: SGHAT and FQNNGV. The CDR3 DNA follows: TGTGCCAGCAGCGAGGACAGATACTATGGCTACACCTTC. It yields the protein CASSEDRYYGYTF.

This rearrangement joins TRBV5-1 to TRBJ1-1, with TRBD1 as a possible D gene (6 bases). Germline V gives CDR1 SGHRS, CDR2 YFSETQ. The CDR3 spans 15 residues. V was clipped by 0 bases and J by 3 bases, with 12 bases between them. CDR3 loop: CASSLATGPYTEAFF. In nucleotides, the CDR3 is TGCGCCAGCAGCTTGGCTACAGGGCCGTACACTGAAGCTTTCTTT.

In the case of this clone: The sample holds other DNA sequences that translate to the same CDR3. The J gene is TRBJ2-7, the V gene TRBV28; 10 bases fit TRBD1. The CDR3 covers 14 residues. Losses at the gene ends were 4 bases for V and 4 bases for J; bases not matched to a gene: 4. The germline CDR1 and CDR2 sequences are MDHEN and SYDVKM. The CDR3 coding sequence is TGTGCCAGCAGTTCCAGACAGGGGGCTTACGAGCAGTACTTC. Translated: CASSSRQGAYEQYF.

The chain couples TRBV21-1 to TRBJ2-1; the tabulated D call, TRBD2, remains unverified against the DNA. TRBV21-1 is termed a pseudogene. The CDR3 contains 16 residues. In nucleotides, the CDR3 is TGTGCCAGCAGCAAAGCGGCTAGCGGGAACCACAATGAGCAGTTCTTC. This sequence encodes CASSKAASGNHNEQFF.

This chain uses TRBV5-4 with TRBJ1-3; tentatively, D is TRBD1 (5 bases). V lost 1 base to trimming and J lost 3 bases, with 14 bases between them. Germline V gives CDR1 SGHNT, CDR2 YYREEE (reference sequence). The CDR3 runs to 16 residues. This chain's CDR3 is CASSLTAGFGGNTIYF. CDR3 in DNA: TGTGCCAGCAGCTTGACCGCAGGGTTTGGTGGAAACACCATATATTTT. Looking up the rest from reference TRBV5-4 and TRBJ1-3 gives the full variable domain: ETGVTQSPTHLIKTRGQQVTLRCSSQSGHNTVSWYQQALGQGPQFIFQYYREEENGRGNFPPRFSGLQFPNYSSELNVNALELDDSALYLCASSLTAGFGGNTIYFGEGSWLTVV.

The chain uses TRBV29-1 and TRBJ2-2, with a weak D call TRBD2 (6 bases). Germline V lookup: CDR1 SQVTM, CDR2 ANQGSEA. This CDR3 is built from 18 residues. V lost 3 bases and J 1 base, leaving 21 bases between the germline ends. Here the CDR3 DNA reads TGCAGCGTTGAGGCCCGGAGTTCGGGAGTGGAGAACACCGGGGAGCTGTTTTTT. Translating it yields CSVEARSSGVENTGELFF.

This clone was observed once. The chain recombines TRBV28 with TRBJ2-7, with D maybe TRBD1 (5 bases). V was pared by 1 base and J by 8 bases, with 12 bases between. The CDR3 covers 13 residues. Germline assignment: CDR1 MDHEN and CDR2 SYDVKM. CDR3 nucleotide sequence: TGTGCCAGCAGTTTATTGTCAGGGATTCAGCAGTACTTC. Its protein is CASSLLSGIQQYF.

The V gene is TRBV10-3, the J gene TRBJ1-2, with D possibly TRBD1 on 6 matching bases. The CDR3 consists of 15 residues. Germline V CDR1 and CDR2: ENHRY, SYGVKD. V lost 0 bases and J 6 bases, leaving 14 bases between the germline ends. The CDR3 bases are TGTGCCATCAGTGAGTCTCTGCTGGGGGGGCATGGCTACACCTTC. Its translation is CAISESLLGGHGYTF.

This chain uses TRBV2 with TRBJ2-3; 10 bases are shared with TRBD2. V shed 3 bases and J 5 bases; nucleotides not matched to a gene: 5. Germline V lookup: CDR1 SNHLY, CDR2 FYNNEI. There are 15 residues in the CDR3. CDR3 amino acids: CASSEEGLAKDTQYF. The CDR3 DNA is TGTGCCAGCAGTGAGGAGGGACTAGCGAAAGATACGCAGTATTTT.

This clone is a singleton in its sample. The CDR3 loop is CASSVGSRGGRFNEQFF. CDR3 in DNA: TGTGCCAGCAGCGTAGGGAGTAGGGGAGGCCGTTTTAATGAGCAGTTCTTC. This chain links TRBV9 with TRBJ2-1, with D maybe TRBD2 (6 bases). The germline V and J ends were trimmed by 0 bases and 7 bases, with 20 bases remaining between them. The CDR3 is 17 residues long. From germline, CDR1 is SGDLS and CDR2 YYNGEE.

The V and J genes are TRBV6-5 and TRBJ1-5; 8 bases fit TRBD1. Losses at the gene ends were 5 bases for V and 1 base for J; bases not matched to a gene: 1. The CDR3 sequence is 14 residues long. Germline V gives CDR1 MNHEY, CDR2 SVGAGI. CDR3 in DNA: TGTGCCAGCAGTCGACAGGGGAGCAATCAGCCCCAGCATTTT. Its translation: CASSRQGSNQPQHF.

The gene calls are TRBV6-1 and TRBJ2-7; 7 nucleotides match TRBD1. V was clipped by 6 bases and J by 3 bases; unmatched bases: 5. CDR3 length equals 13 residues. The germline CDR1 and CDR2 sequences are MNHNS and SASEGT. The CDR3 here is CASRDGQDYEQYF. CDR3 DNA sequence: TGTGCCAGCAGAGACGGACAGGACTACGAGCAGTACTTC.

V usage is TRBV7-9 and J usage is TRBJ1-4; the match to TRBD1 covers 9 bases. The V gene's germline CDR1 is SEHNR and CDR2 FQNEAQ (reference sequence). Trimming at V came to 1 base and at J to 8 bases, leaving 5 bases not matched to a gene. CDR3 length: 15 residues. CDR3 DNA sequence: TGTGCCAGCAGCTTAGGGGACAGGGAGGGAGAAAAACTGTTTTTT. Its translation: CASSLGDREGEKLFF.

The J gene is TRBJ2-5, the V gene TRBV28, with a tentative D call TRBD2 (6 bases). V lost 6 bases, J lost 5 bases, and 22 bases lay in between. This CDR3 region has 16 residues. The germline V gene has CDR1 MDHEN and CDR2 SYDVKM. CDR3 sequence: CASSHGPRGMVETQYF. The CDR3 DNA reads TGTGCCAGCAGCCACGGGCCCCGGGGGATGGTGGAGACCCAGTACTTC.

This clone has a handful of counts. The chain uses TRBV7-9 and TRBJ2-7; TRBD1 agrees at 7 bases. CDR1 is SEHNR and CDR2 is FQNEAQ in the germline V gene (reference sequence). This CDR3 spans 15 amino acids. Unmatched junction bases numbered 10, after V lost 4 bases and J lost 4 bases. The CDR3 sequence is CASSSDGTAAYEQYF. The CDR3, as DNA: TGTGCCAGCAGCTCAGATGGGACAGCGGCTTACGAGCAGTACTTC. Supplemented by reference TRBV7-9 and TRBJ2-7, the full variable domain reads DTGVSQNPRHKITKRGQNVTFRCDPISEHNRLYWYRQTLGQGPEFLTYFQNEAQLEKSRLLSDRFSAERPKGSFSTLEIQRTEQGDSAMYLCASSSDGTAAYEQYFGPGTRLTVT.

The rearrangement uses TRBV4-1 and TRBJ1-2; D uncertain. V lost 0 bases and J lost 5, with 13 bases in between. Germline assignment: CDR1 MGHRA and CDR2 YSYEKL. The CDR3 sequence is 15 residues long. The CDR3 bases are TGCGCCAGCAGCCAAGAAGGAGGCCCTGAATATGGCTACACCTTC. It translates to CASSQEGGPEYGYTF.

V gene TRBV5-4 combines with J gene TRBJ2-7, with a possible D match to TRBD2 (5 bases). Germline V gene lookup returns CDR1 SGHNT and CDR2 YYREEE (reference sequence). The ends were cut back, 4 bases at V and 5 bases at J, with 10 bases in the middle. This CDR3 has 12 residues. The DNA of the CDR3 is TGTGCCAGCAGCCTGCTGGAGGACGAGCAGTACTTC. The encoded protein is CASSLLEDEQYF.

This chain links TRBV6-5 with TRBJ2-1; TRBD2 might be the D (7 bases). Germline lookup yields CDR1 MNHEY and CDR2 SVGAGI. The CDR3 runs 16 residues. V lost 0 bases and J 7 bases, leaving 16 bases between the germline ends. The CDR3 sequence is CASSYSTGGSRNEQFF. Here the CDR3 DNA reads TGTGCCAGCAGTTACTCGACGGGGGGCTCGAGGAATGAGCAGTTCTTC.

The chain is built from TRBV27 and TRBJ2-7; D may be TRBD2 (5 bases). With 4 bases removed from V and 0 bases from J, the gap between germline ends came to 13 bases. Looked up from germline, CDR1 is MNHEY and CDR2 is SMNVEV (reference sequence). This CDR3 is built from 15 residues. The CDR3 DNA reads as TGTGCCAGCAGTTCCTTCCGGACTCGCTCCTACGAGCAGTACTTC. As protein: CASSSFRTRSYEQYF.

The J gene is TRBJ1-1, the V gene TRBV6-6, with D possibly being TRBD1 (6 bases). Per germline, CDR1 MNHNY and CDR2 SVGAGI (reference sequence). Trimming removed 5 bases at V and 3 bases at J, with 13 bases between. The CDR3 is 14 residues long. The CDR3 loop reads CASSKGHEDTEAFF. CDR3 nucleotide sequence: TGTGCCAGCAGTAAGGGACACGAGGACACTGAAGCTTTCTTT.

The chain uses TRBV4-2 and TRBJ1-2; no definite D call. V was shortened by 0 bases and J by 0 bases, with 5 bases between the two germline ends. CDR1 and CDR2 (germline): LGHNA, YNFKEQ. The CDR3 is 14 residues long. CDR3 in amino acids: CASSQDLANYGYTF. DNA of the CDR3: TGTGCCAGCAGCCAAGATCTTGCTAACTATGGCTACACCTTC.

J is TRBJ2-2 and V is TRBV5-4, with a tentative D call TRBD1 (6 bases). The CDR3 runs to 17 residues. Trimming cost V 3 bases and J 1 base, with 16 bases left between them. Germline CDR1 is SGHNT and CDR2 is YYREEE (reference sequence). DNA for the CDR3: TGTGCCAGCAGCTCTGTACCCCCGGGACAGAACACCGGGGAGCTGTTTTTT. This sequence encodes CASSSVPPGQNTGELFF.

This chain joins TRBV7-9 and TRBJ2-1, with D tentatively TRBD1 (5 bases). V was clipped by 1 base and J by 9 bases, with 13 bases between them. CDR1 and CDR2 (germline): SEHNR, FQNEAQ (reference sequence). The CDR3 totals 14 residues. CDR3 DNA sequence: TGTGCCAGCAGCTTAGGGGCAGTTGACAGTGAGCAGTTCTTC. It codes for CASSLGAVDSEQFF.

J is TRBJ2-1 and V is TRBV5-1, with D possibly being TRBD2 (6 bases). The germline V gene has CDR1 SGHRS and CDR2 YFSETQ. Trimming stripped 1 base from V and 7 bases from J, with 9 bases between. The CDR3 is made up of 13 amino acids. The CDR3 DNA sequence: TGCGCCAGCAGCTTGTATGGGGGGAATGAGCAGTTCTTC. The encoded protein is CASSLYGGNEQFF.

This clone came up a few times. V gene TRBV9 combines with J gene TRBJ2-5; D uncertain. Trimming removed 2 bases from V and 4 bases from J, with 9 bases in between. The length of the CDR3 is 13 residues. Germline values: CDR1 SGDLS, CDR2 YYNGEE. CDR3 loop: CASSVSLGETQYF. DNA of the CDR3: TGTGCCAGCAGCGTGTCCCTAGGAGAGACCCAGTACTTC. Using reference TRBV9 and TRBJ2-5 for the parts outside the CDR3, the full variable domain is DSGVTQTPKHLITATGQRVTLRCSPRSGDLSVYWYQQSLDQGLQFLIQYYNGEERAKGNILERFSAQQFPDLHSELNLSSLELGDSALYFCASSVSLGETQYFGPGTRLLVL.